Below, 6 T cell receptor beta chains from the same sample are listed, as sequenced in a study of regulatory T cells in long-lasting Graves disease. Time point noted: newly diagnosed GD, antithyroid drugs for less than 3 months. Preparation of the TCR library used RNA extracted from PBMCs. iRepertoire HTBI primers and Arm-PCR of CDR3 regions built TCR beta libraries. TCRdb redid the calling of the multiplex PCR reads with MiXCR, one entry per CDR3 protein. The repertoire has 680,000 or so distinct CDR3 sequences, approximately 15% of them found once; the top ten carry around 19%. The same data also went into a second study, on T cells in Graves' hyperthyroidism and ophthalmopathy.

This sample comprised peripheral blood mononuclear cells (PBMCs), obtained at new diagnosis, from a patient treated with antithyroid drugs. Receptor source: a woman in her twenties or thirties with Graves disease.

The J gene is TRBJ2-7, the V gene TRBV6-1; 11 positions agree with TRBD2. The germline V gene has CDR1 MNHNS and CDR2 SASEGT. The CDR3 runs to 16 residues. Losses at the gene ends were 3 bases for V and 4 bases for J; bases not matched to a gene: 8. CDR3 sequence (DNA): TGTGCCAGCAGTGAGACTAGCGGGGTCACGCCGTACGAGCAGTACTTC. Translation: CASSETSGVTPYEQYF.

This rearrangement joins TRBV28 to TRBJ2-7; 10 nucleotides agree with TRBD1. With V trimmed by 2 bases and J by 4 bases, 8 bases remained unmatched. The germline CDR1 and CDR2 sequences are MDHEN and SYDVKM. The CDR3 extends over 16 amino acids. CDR3 coding DNA: TGTGCCAGCAGTTTAAGTTGGGGGACAGGGGTTTACGAGCAGTACTTC. Translated, it gives CASSLSWGTGVYEQYF.

This chain connects TRBV7-9 to TRBJ1-4; TRBD1 matches at 7 bases. Trimming cost V 8 bases and J 5 bases; bases outside gene matches: 5. Germline V gives CDR1 SEHNR, CDR2 FQNEAQ (reference sequence). The CDR3 has 13 residues. The CDR3 loop is CASGGQLNEKLFF. CDR3 coding DNA: TGTGCCAGCGGGGGACAGCTAAATGAAAAACTGTTTTTT.

Notes on this clonotype: A much bigger clone sits one base away, suggesting this may be a read error. Because the CDR3 is missing its conserved closing phenylalanine or tryptophan, this is likely a read error. The CDR3 loop is CSGRTDTDTQYL. The CDR3 DNA is TGCAGCGGGAGAACAGACACAGATACGCAGTATCTT. The rearrangement links TRBV29-1 to TRBJ2-3; D is undetermined. Trimming removed 7 bases from V and 2 bases from J, with 10 bases in between. Germline CDR1 reads SQVTM; CDR2 reads ANQGSEA. This CDR3 region has 12 residues.

The gene calls are TRBV7-9 and TRBJ2-1; 7 bases match TRBD2. The V segment lost 11 bases and the J segment 4 bases; nucleotides outside the gene matches: 23. Per germline, CDR1 SEHNR and CDR2 FQNEAQ (reference sequence). The CDR3 loop spans 18 amino acids. The CDR3 sequence is CASRSSGLVPQEYNEQFF. CDR3 nucleotide sequence: TGTGCCTCTCGGTCCTCCGGACTAGTCCCCCAAGAATACAATGAGCAGTTCTTC.

The gene calls are TRBV2 and TRBJ1-1, with unresolved D. V lost 6 bases, J lost 1 base, and 15 bases lay in between. The CDR3 contains 15 residues. Germline V CDR1 and CDR2: SNHLY, FYNNEI. Here the CDR3 reads CASRAEGWENTEAFF. As DNA, the CDR3 is TGTGCCAGCAGGGCCGAGGGATGGGAGAACACTGAAGCTTTCTTT.